The next 27 T cell receptor beta chains were all read from a single sample in a study of OX40 agonist ivuxolimab in advanced cancers. Libraries were constructed by the immunoSEQ multiplex PCR assay. Here the immuneACCESS table is served through TCRdb, limited to in-frame sequences with V and J called. Missing clones are a known gap in these copies; in checked studies unresolved V genes cover under half, and the rest lacks a known reason. For this sample there are some 70,000 clones; more than 65% appear just once. 1.1% of the sample is taken by the ten largest. The sample consisted of CD4+ or CD8+ T cells sorted from blood, taken in a trial of the OX40 agonist ivuxolimab. Every receptor here comes from an adult with an advanced solid tumor such as melanoma, head and neck, liver or kidney cancer.

This rearrangement joins TRBV7-2 to TRBJ1-2, with unresolved D. Germline V gene data show CDR1 as SGHTA and CDR2 as FQGNSA. The V gene lost 3 bases and the J gene lost 2 bases, with 7 bases spanning the gap. The CDR3 is 13 amino acids. CDR3 residues: CASSLRVNYGYTF. CDR3 nucleotides: TGTGCCAGCAGCTTGAGAGTAAACTATGGCTACACCTTC. Full variable domain (missing parts from reference TRBV7-2 and TRBJ1-2): GAGVSQSPSNKVTEKGKDVELRCDPISGHTALYWYRQSLGQGLEFLIYFQGNSAPDKSGLPSDRFSAERTGGSVSTLTIQRTQQEDSAVYLCASSLRVNYGYTFGSGTRLTVV.

The chain is built from TRBV6-6 and TRBJ2-3, with TRBD1 identical over 9 bases. Trimming took 2 bases from V and 2 from J; bases not matched to a gene: 5. The CDR3 has 16 residues. Per germline, CDR1 MNHNY and CDR2 SVGAGI (reference sequence). This chain's CDR3 is CASSYGTGSVTDTQYF. Here the CDR3 DNA reads TGTGCCAGCAGTTACGGGACAGGGTCGGTCACAGATACGCAGTATTTT.

J is TRBJ2-7 and V is TRBV7-2; D gene ambiguous. Germline V gene data show CDR1 as SGHTA and CDR2 as FQGNSA. The CDR3 consists of 13 residues. Deletions cut 3 bases from V and 5 bases from J, with 11 bases between. CDR3 sequence (DNA): TGTGCCAGCAGCTTTGACCGCCCCAACGAGCAGTACTTC. Translated, it gives CASSFDRPNEQYF.

The CDR3 nucleotides read TGTGCCAGCAGCTTCTTATCTAGCGGGGGACATACGCAGTATTTT. Protein: CASSFLSSGGHTQYF. The genes are TRBV7-2 and TRBJ2-3, with 10 bases fitting TRBD2. This CDR3 contains 15 residues. Germline V gives CDR1 SGHTA, CDR2 FQGNSA. Germline trimming cut 3 bases from V and 7 bases from J; bases unmatched to any gene: 7.

The chain has TRBV6-6 and TRBJ1-5; D is possibly TRBD1 (5 bases). CDR3 length: 16 amino acids. V shed 2 bases and J shed 1 base, with 12 bases lying between them. From germline, CDR1 is MNHNY and CDR2 SVGAGI (reference sequence). This chain's CDR3 is CASSYREGPSNQPQHF. The CDR3 DNA reads as TGTGCCAGCAGTTACAGGGAGGGGCCGAGCAATCAGCCCCAGCATTTT.

The chain employs TRBV5-1 and TRBJ2-1, with D possibly being TRBD1 (6 bases). Germline loops: CDR1 SGHRS, CDR2 YFSETQ. The V end lost 3 bases, the J end lost 8 bases, and 12 bases lay between the germline ends. The CDR3 covers 13 residues. The CDR3, as DNA: TGCGCCAGCAGCTCACAGGGTCCCGATGAGCAGTTCTTC. It translates to CASSSQGPDEQFF.

The rearrangement joins TRBV6-5 to TRBJ1-2, with 10 bases that match TRBD1. The CDR3 totals 15 residues. Losses at the gene ends were 5 bases for V and 2 bases for J; bases not matched to a gene: 5. Germline CDR1 MNHEY, CDR2 SVGAGI. CDR3 amino acids: CASSVWTGGNYGYTF. CDR3 coding DNA: TGTGCCAGCAGTGTATGGACAGGGGGAAACTATGGCTACACCTTC.

The rearrangement links TRBV5-8 to TRBJ1-5; D gene ambiguous. Trimming took off 4 bases at V and 4 bases at J, with 9 bases between the two ends. The CDR3 has 13 residues. CDR1 and CDR2 from the germline V gene are SGHTS and YDEGEE. CDR3: CASSAGPNQPQHF. CDR3 nucleotides: TGTGCCAGCAGCGCGGGCCCGAATCAGCCCCAGCATTTT.

This sequence joins TRBV6-1 and TRBJ1-3; unclear D gene. V was clipped by 2 bases and J by 4 bases, with 9 bases between them. The CDR3 contains 14 residues. From germline, CDR1 is MNHNS and CDR2 SASEGT. The CDR3 DNA reads TGTGCCAGCAGTGAACCCGGGTTCGGAAACACCATATATTTT. Protein product: CASSEPGFGNTIYF.

The CDR3 reads CASSLGPNYGYTF. Here the CDR3 DNA reads TGTGCCAGCAGCTTAGGACCGAACTATGGCTACACCTTC. The J gene is TRBJ1-2, the V gene TRBV7-6; D unclear. The germline CDR1 and CDR2 sequences are SGHVS and FNYEAQ. V dropped 1 base and J dropped 2 bases, with 5 bases sitting between them. The CDR3 runs to 13 residues.

This sequence joins TRBV9 and TRBJ2-3; 11 nucleotides line up with TRBD2. This CDR3 comprises 16 residues. The V and J ends lost 4 bases and 5 bases, in that order; junction bases with no gene match: 9. Germline V gene data show CDR1 as SGDLS and CDR2 as YYNGEE. The CDR3 sequence is CASSFLAGGREDTQYF. In DNA, the CDR3 is TGTGCCAGCAGCTTCCTAGCGGGGGGCCGGGAAGATACGCAGTATTTT.

The rearrangement uses TRBV12-5 and TRBJ2-5; TRBD1 aligns across 7 bases. From germline, CDR1 is LGHNT and CDR2 FRNRAP. V gave up 0 bases and J gave up 5 bases; unmatched junction bases: 12. The CDR3 has 17 amino acids. CDR3 DNA: TGTGCTAGTGGTTTGGTATTTTGGACAGGACGCCCGGAGACCCAGTACTTC. Translated: CASGLVFWTGRPETQYF.

The chain employs TRBV7-6 and TRBJ1-4, with D perhaps TRBD1 (5 bases). The CDR3 is 16 residues long. Germline V gene data show CDR1 as SGHVS and CDR2 as FNYEAQ. V shed 2 bases and J shed 1 base, with 11 bases lying between them. The CDR3 nucleotides read TGTGCCAGCAGCTTATTTGCGGGGGGAACTAATGAAAAACTGTTTTTT. Encoded protein: CASSLFAGGTNEKLFF.

J is TRBJ2-6 and V is TRBV7-2; 11 positions agree with TRBD2. The CDR3 length is 18 residues. Germline V lookup: CDR1 SGHTA, CDR2 FQGNSA. V dropped 3 bases and J dropped 3; count of bases not matched to a gene: 7. CDR3 coding DNA: TGTGCCAGCAGCTTCCGTAGCGGGGGGGCGGATGGGGCCAACGTCCTGACTTTC. This gives the protein CASSFRSGGADGANVLTF. Looking up the rest from reference TRBV7-2 and TRBJ2-6 gives the full variable domain: GAGVSQSPSNKVTEKGKDVELRCDPISGHTALYWYRQSLGQGLEFLIYFQGNSAPDKSGLPSDRFSAERTGGSVSTLTIQRTQQEDSAVYLCASSFRSGGADGANVLTFGAGSRLTVL.

The count of this clone is one. The chain couples TRBV19 to TRBJ1-2; D is possibly TRBD1 (5 bases). This CDR3 is built from 17 residues. Germline V CDR1 and CDR2: LNHDA, SQIVND (reference sequence). V lost 4 bases, J lost 3 bases, and 21 bases lay in between. CDR3 DNA sequence: TGTGCCAGTAGTAGGGGGGATCCTATCCGGGTCTACTATGGCTACACCTTC. This encodes CASSRGDPIRVYYGYTF.

The chain is built from TRBV7-9 and TRBJ2-5, with 11 bases aligning to TRBD2. V trimming: 1 base; J trimming: 4 bases; junction bases outside the gene matches: 2. Germline V gives CDR1 SEHNR, CDR2 FQNEAQ (reference sequence). The CDR3 covers 15 residues. CDR3 bases: TGTGCCAGCAGCTTAGGCACTAGCGGGGGAGAGACCCAGTACTTC. It encodes CASSLGTSGGETQYF.

The chain recombines TRBV5-4 with TRBJ2-2, with 7 bases that match TRBD1. CDR1 is SGHNT, CDR2 YYREEE, per germline (reference sequence). The CDR3 runs 15 residues. With 4 bases clipped from V and 0 bases from J, the junction kept 3 bases outside the gene matches. CDR3 nucleotide sequence: TGTGCCAGCAGCCAGGGACAGACGAACACCGGGGAGCTGTTTTTT. The encoded protein is CASSQGQTNTGELFF.

The genes are TRBV10-3 and TRBJ2-5; 7 bases match TRBD2. This CDR3 has 14 amino acids. Germline loops: CDR1 ENHRY, CDR2 SYGVKD. V gave up 8 bases and J gave up 1 base; unmatched junction bases: 7. The CDR3 bases are TGTGCCATCTCGGAGCGGGGAATCCAAGAGACCCAGTACTTC. This codes for CAISERGIQETQYF.

This sequence joins TRBV5-1 and TRBJ1-1, with 7 bases aligning to TRBD1. Trimming removed 4 bases from V and 7 bases from J; junction bases left unmatched: 4. This CDR3 comprises 12 residues. The germline CDR1 and CDR2 sequences are SGHRS and YFSETQ. CDR3 region: CASSTWTGEAFF. For the CDR3, the DNA is TGCGCCAGCAGCACATGGACAGGTGAAGCTTTCTTT.

The chain's CDR3 is CASSHSGGVVDEQFF. CDR3 sequence (DNA): TGCGCCAGCAGCCACTCAGGGGGAGTCGTCGATGAGCAGTTCTTC. This rearrangement joins TRBV4-3 to TRBJ2-1; TRBD1 matches at 7 bases. Germline CDR1 LGHNA, CDR2 YSLEER. This CDR3 contains 15 residues. Trimming at V came to 3 bases and at J to 8 bases, leaving 10 bases not matched to a gene.

The V call is TRBV7-2, the J call TRBJ2-3; no clear D. Germline assignment: CDR1 SGHTA and CDR2 FQGNSA. The V end lost 5 bases, the J end lost 0 bases, and 9 bases lay between the germline ends. The CDR3 runs to 14 residues. Here the CDR3 reads CASSLSISTDTQYF. The CDR3 DNA follows: TGTGCCAGCAGCCTGAGTATAAGCACAGATACGCAGTATTTT.

The chain joins TRBV2 to TRBJ1-2; a weak D match, TRBD1 (5 bases). The V gene's germline CDR1 is SNHLY and CDR2 FYNNEI. Deletions cut 2 bases from V and 7 bases from J, with 11 bases between. The CDR3 is 13 amino acids. This chain's CDR3 is CASSESGGSGYTF. CDR3 coding DNA: TGTGCCAGCAGTGAATCGGGGGGATCTGGCTACACCTTC. Drawing the rest from reference TRBV2 and TRBJ1-2, the complete variable domain is EPEVTQTPSHQVTQMGQEVILRCVPISNHLYFYWYRQILGQKVEFLVSFYNNEISEKSEIFDDQFSVERPDGSNFTLKIRSTKLEDSAMYFCASSESGGSGYTFGSGTRLTVV.

This sequence joins TRBV19 and TRBJ2-7, with TRBD1 matching over 9 bases. Looked up from germline, CDR1 is LNHDA and CDR2 is SQIVND (reference sequence). Trimming removed 6 bases from V and 6 bases from J; junction bases left unmatched: 6. The CDR3 is 13 amino acids. The CDR3 DNA follows: TGTGCCAGTAGCGGACAGGGGTTCTCCGAGCAGTACTTC. It is translated as CASSGQGFSEQYF.

This clone was observed a few times. The chain employs TRBV7-2 and TRBJ2-1; 7 nucleotides line up with TRBD2. Germline assignment: CDR1 SGHTA and CDR2 FQGNSA. The CDR3 totals 16 residues. The V segment lost 1 base and the J segment 0 bases; nucleotides outside the gene matches: 3. CDR3 loop: CASSLDGRVSYNEQFF. In nucleotides, the CDR3 is TGTGCCAGCAGCTTAGATGGGAGGGTCTCCTACAATGAGCAGTTCTTC.

The genes are TRBV5-6 and TRBJ1-4; 8 bases are a match to TRBD1. Losses at the gene ends were 3 bases for V and 7 bases for J; bases not matched to a gene: 8. Per the germline V gene, CDR1 is SGHDT and CDR2 is YYEEEE. CDR3 length: 15 amino acids. CDR3 nucleotides: TGTGCCAGCAGCTCGAGGACAGGGTTCGGTGAAAAACTGTTTTTT. Its protein is CASSSRTGFGEKLFF.

The rearrangement uses TRBV7-9 and TRBJ2-1; 7 positions agree with TRBD2. Germline V gene sequence: CDR1 SEHNR, CDR2 FQNEAQ (reference sequence). With 2 bases clipped from V and 2 bases from J, the junction kept 3 bases outside the gene matches. This CDR3 is 15 amino acids long. The CDR3 DNA follows: TGTGCCAGCAGCTTAAGGGCGGGGGCCTACAATGAGCAGTTCTTC. It yields the protein CASSLRAGAYNEQFF.

The chain uses TRBV7-3 and TRBJ1-1; perhaps TRBD1 as D (5 bases). The CDR3 has 14 residues. Trimming stripped 5 bases from V and 3 bases from J, with 13 bases between. Germline V lookup: CDR1 SGHTA, CDR2 FQGTGA. The CDR3 DNA sequence: TGTGCCAGCAGCCCAGACCCAGGGTACACTGAAGCTTTCTTT. Its protein product is CASSPDPGYTEAFF. Full variable domain (remainder filled in from reference TRBV7-3 and TRBJ1-1): GAGVSQTPSNKVTEKGKYVELRCDPISGHTALYWYRQSLGQGPEFLIYFQGTGAADDSGLPNDRFFAVRPEGSVSTLKIQRTERGDSAVYLCASSPDPGYTEAFFGQGTRLTVV.